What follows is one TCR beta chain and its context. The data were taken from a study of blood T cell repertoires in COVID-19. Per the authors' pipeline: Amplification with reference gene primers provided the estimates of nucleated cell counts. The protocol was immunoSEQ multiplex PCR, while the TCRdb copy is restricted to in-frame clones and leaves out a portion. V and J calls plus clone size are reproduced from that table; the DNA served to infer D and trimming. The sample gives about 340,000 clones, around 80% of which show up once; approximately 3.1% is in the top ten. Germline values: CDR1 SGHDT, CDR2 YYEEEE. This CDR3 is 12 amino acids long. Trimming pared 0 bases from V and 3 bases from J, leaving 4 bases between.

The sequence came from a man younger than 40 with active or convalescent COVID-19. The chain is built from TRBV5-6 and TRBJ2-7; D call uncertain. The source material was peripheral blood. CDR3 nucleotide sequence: TGTGCCAGCAGCTTGGATCGCTACGAGCAGTACTTC. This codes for CASSLDRYEQYF.